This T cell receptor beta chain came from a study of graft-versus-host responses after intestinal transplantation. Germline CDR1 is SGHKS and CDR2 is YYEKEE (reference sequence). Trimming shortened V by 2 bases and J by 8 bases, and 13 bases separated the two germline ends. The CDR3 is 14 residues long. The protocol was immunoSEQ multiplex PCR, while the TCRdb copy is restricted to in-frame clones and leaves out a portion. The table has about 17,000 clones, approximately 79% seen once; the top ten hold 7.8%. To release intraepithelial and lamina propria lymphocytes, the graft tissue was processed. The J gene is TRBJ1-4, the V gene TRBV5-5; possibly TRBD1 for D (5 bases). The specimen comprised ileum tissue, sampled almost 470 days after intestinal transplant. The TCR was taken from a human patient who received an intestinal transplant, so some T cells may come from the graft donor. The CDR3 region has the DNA TGTGCCAGCAGCTTAGGAGGGGTAGGGGAAAAACTGTTTTTT. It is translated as CASSLGGVGEKLFF.